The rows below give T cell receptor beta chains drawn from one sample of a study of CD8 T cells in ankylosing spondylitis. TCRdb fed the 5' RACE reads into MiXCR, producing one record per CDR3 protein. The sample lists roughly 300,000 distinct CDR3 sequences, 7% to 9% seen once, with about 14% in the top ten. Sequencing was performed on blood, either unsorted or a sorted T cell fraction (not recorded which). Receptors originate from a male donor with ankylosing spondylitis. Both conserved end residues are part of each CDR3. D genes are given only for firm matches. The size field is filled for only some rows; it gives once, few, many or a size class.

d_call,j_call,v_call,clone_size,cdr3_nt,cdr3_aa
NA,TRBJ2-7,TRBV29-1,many,TGCAGCGTTGAAATATTCTACGAGCAGTACTTC,CSVEIFYEQYF
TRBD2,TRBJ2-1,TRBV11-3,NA,TGTGCCAGCAGCTTCTCAAGGACTAGCGGATACAATGAGCAGTTCTTC,CASSFSRTSGYNEQFF
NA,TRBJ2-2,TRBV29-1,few,TGCAGCGTAGGCCAGGAGAACACCGGGGAGCTGTTTTTT,CSVGQENTGELFF
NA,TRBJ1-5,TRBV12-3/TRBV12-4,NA,TGTGCCAGCAGTCTGGGACAACTCAATCAGCCCCAGCATTTT,CASSLGQLNQPQHF
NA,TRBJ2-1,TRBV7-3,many,TGTGCCAGCAGCTTGAACGAGGGTGAGCAGTTCTTC,CASSLNEGEQFF
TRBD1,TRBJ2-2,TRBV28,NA,TGTGCCAGCAGTCCCACGACAGGGATCAACACCGGGGAGCTGTTTTTT,CASSPTTGINTGELFF
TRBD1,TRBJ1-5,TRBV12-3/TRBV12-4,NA,TGTGCCAGCAGACCAGGGGGCGGACAGCCCCAGCATTTT,CASRPGGGQPQHF
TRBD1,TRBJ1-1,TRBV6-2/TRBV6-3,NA,TGTGCCAGCAGTTACTCAATTGGACAGGGCCGTCGCACTGAAGCTTTCTTT,CASSYSIGQGRRTEAFF
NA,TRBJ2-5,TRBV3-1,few,TGTGCCAGCAGCCAAGAGGCTGGTACGACCTCCCAAGAGACCCAGTACTTC,CASSQEAGTTSQETQYF
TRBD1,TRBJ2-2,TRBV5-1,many,TGCGCCAGCGGATTATTCGACAGGGCCACCGGGGAGCTGTTTTTT,CASGLFDRATGELFF
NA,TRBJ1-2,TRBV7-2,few,TGTGCCAGCAGCCACTCCGGCAGGGCGCGCGGCTACACCTTC,CASSHSGRARGYTF
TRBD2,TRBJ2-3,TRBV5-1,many,TGCGCCAGCAGCTTGGAGAGCGGGAGCCCATCAGATACGCAGTATTTT,CASSLESGSPSDTQYF
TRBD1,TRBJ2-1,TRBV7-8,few,TGTGCCAGCAGCCAAGGGACAGGCGTCCACACCTACAATGAGCAGTTCTTC,CASSQGTGVHTYNEQFF
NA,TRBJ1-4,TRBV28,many,TGTGCCAGCAGTTTATTTACGGGACGTCATAATGAAAAACTGTTTTTT,CASSLFTGRHNEKLFF
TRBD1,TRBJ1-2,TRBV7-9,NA,TGTGCCAGCAGCTCAATTGGGACAGGGGAATCGTACGATGGCTACACCTTC,CASSSIGTGESYDGYTF
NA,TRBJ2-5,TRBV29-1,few,TGCAGCGTTGAAGATGTGGGTCAGTCCGGGGAGACCCAGTACTTC,CSVEDVGQSGETQYF
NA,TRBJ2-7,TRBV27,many,TGTGCCAGCAGTTTAAATATCGGAGCCAGCCTAGGGGAGCAGTACTTC,CASSLNIGASLGEQYF
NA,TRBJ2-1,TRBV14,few,TGTGCCAGCAGCCAAATACGGACGGCCTACAATGAGCAGTTCTTC,CASSQIRTAYNEQFF
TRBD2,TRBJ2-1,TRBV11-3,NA,TGTGCCAGCAGCTTAGATAGCGGGAGTTCCCTCAATGAGCAGTTCTTC,CASSLDSGSSLNEQFF
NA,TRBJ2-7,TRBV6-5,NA,TGTGCCAGCAGACGGCTCTACGAGCAGTACTTC,CASRRLYEQYF
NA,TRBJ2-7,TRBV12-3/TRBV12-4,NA,TGTGCCAGCAGTCAAGACGTAGCCCGGGACGAGCAGTACTTC,CASSQDVARDEQYF
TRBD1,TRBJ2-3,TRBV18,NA,TGTGCCAGCTCACCCAGCCGGACAGGGCCAGATACGCAGTATTTT,CASSPSRTGPDTQYF
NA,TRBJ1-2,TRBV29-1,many,TGCAGCGTTGTGGAGAACTATGGCTACACCTTC,CSVVENYGYTF
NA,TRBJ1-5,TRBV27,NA,TGTGCCAGCAGGTCTCTAAGGGGGACTCAGCCCCAGCATTTT,CASRSLRGTQPQHF
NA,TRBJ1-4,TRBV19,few,TGTGCCAGTAGTACCCGGCGGTCCCAAAGAGGAAAACTGTTTTTT,CASSTRRSQRGKLFF
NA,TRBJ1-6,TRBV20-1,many,TGCAGTGCTAGAGACCCTGACAGGAAGAATTCACCCCTCCACTTT,CSARDPDRKNSPLHF
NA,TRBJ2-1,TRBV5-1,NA,TGCGCCAGCAGCTTGACCACTCGGTACAATGAGCAGTTCTTC,CASSLTTRYNEQFF
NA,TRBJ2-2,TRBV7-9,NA,TGTGCCAGCTTTAACGGAGGTGGTAGAACCGGGGAGCTGTTTTTT,CASFNGGGRTGELFF
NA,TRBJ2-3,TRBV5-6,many,TGTGCCAGCAGCTTGTGGGTTTCAGATACGCAGTATTTT,CASSLWVSDTQYF
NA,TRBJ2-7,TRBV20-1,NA,TGCAGTGCCCAGGGGTACTACGAGCAGTACTTC,CSAQGYYEQYF
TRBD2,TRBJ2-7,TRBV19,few,TGTGCCAGTAGTGACCCTAGCGGAGGCTCCTACGAGCAGTACTTC,CASSDPSGGSYEQYF
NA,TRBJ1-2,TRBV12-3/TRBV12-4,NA,TGTGCCAGCGGAGGTTACTATGGCTACACCTTC,CASGGYYGYTF
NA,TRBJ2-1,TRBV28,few,TGTGCCAGCAGTCCCCGAGGGAAGCCCTACAATGAGCAGTTCTTC,CASSPRGKPYNEQFF
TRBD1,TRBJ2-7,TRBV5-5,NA,TGTGCCAGCAGCTTGGGATCGACAGGGTGGGACGAGCAGTACTTC,CASSLGSTGWDEQYF
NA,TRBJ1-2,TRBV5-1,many,TGCGCCAGCAGGGGGGATTCCTATGGCTACACCTTC,CASRGDSYGYTF
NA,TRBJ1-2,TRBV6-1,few,TGTGCCAGCAGTCCCCCGACTTTCTGGGAGTATGGCTACACCTTC,CASSPPTFWEYGYTF
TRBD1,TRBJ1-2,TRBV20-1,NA,TGCAGTGCTGCAGGGGGCATAAGGATTGGCTACACCTTC,CSAAGGIRIGYTF
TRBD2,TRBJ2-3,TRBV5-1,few,TGCGCCAGCAGCTTGGGACTAGCGGGAGAGATGGATACGCAGTATTTT,CASSLGLAGEMDTQYF
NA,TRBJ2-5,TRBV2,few,TGTGCCAGCAGGAGAGACAGTCAAGAGACCCAGTACTTC,CASRRDSQETQYF
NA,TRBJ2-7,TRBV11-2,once,TGTGCCAGCAGCGCAAGGGGAGGCGGGGTTAAGCAGTACTTC,CASSARGGGVKQYF
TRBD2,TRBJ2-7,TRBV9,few,TGTGCCAGCAGCCTACTAGCGGAGCCGGGCGAGCAGTACTTC,CASSLLAEPGEQYF
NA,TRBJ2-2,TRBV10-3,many,TGTGCCATCCCACACCCGCGCGTCGAGCAGGGCACCGGGGAGCTGTTTTTT,CAIPHPRVEQGTGELFF
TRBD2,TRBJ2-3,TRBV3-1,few,TGTGCCAGCAGCCCCCTTGGCGGGGGTGTGGATACGCAGTATTTT,CASSPLGGGVDTQYF
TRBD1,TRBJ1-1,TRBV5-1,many,TGTGCCAGCTCTCTCCAGGGGGGCACTGAAGCTTTCTTT,CASSLQGGTEAFF
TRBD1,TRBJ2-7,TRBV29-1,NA,TGCAGCGCCCAGGGGGACCCCTACGAGCAGTACTTC,CSAQGDPYEQYF
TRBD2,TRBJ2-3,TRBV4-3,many,TGCGCCAGCAGCCAAAGGGACGGGCGAACCGGGACTAGCGGTACAGATACGCAGTATTTT,CASSQRDGRTGTSGTDTQYF
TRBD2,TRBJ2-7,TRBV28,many,TGTGCCAGCAGTTCTCTTAGCGGGAGTGTCTACGAGCAGTACTTC,CASSSLSGSVYEQYF
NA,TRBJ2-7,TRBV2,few,TGTGCCAGCAGGACCCCCAGGGGTACCTACGAGCAGTACTTC,CASRTPRGTYEQYF
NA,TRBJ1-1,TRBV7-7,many,TGTGCCAGCAGGGATAACACTGAAGCTTTCTTT,CASRDNTEAFF
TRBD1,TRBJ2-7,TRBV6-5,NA,TGTGCCAGCAGTTACTCGATCCGGGGACAGGGCGTTAGGGAGCAGTACTTC,CASSYSIRGQGVREQYF
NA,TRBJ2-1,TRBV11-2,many,TGTGCCAGCAGCTTCGGAGGGACTTTCTACAATGAGCAGTTCTTC,CASSFGGTFYNEQFF
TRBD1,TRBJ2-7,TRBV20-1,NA,TGCAGTGCGGCCAACCGGGGACAGGGGGCCTACGAGCAGTACTTC,CSAANRGQGAYEQYF
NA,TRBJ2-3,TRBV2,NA,TGTGCCAGCAGGATAGGGGGGTCAGATACGCAGTATTTT,CASRIGGSDTQYF
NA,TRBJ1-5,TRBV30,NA,TGTGCCTGGAGGGGGTCGGATAATCAGCCCCAGCATTTT,CAWRGSDNQPQHF
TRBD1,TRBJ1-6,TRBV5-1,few,TGCGCCAGCAGCTTGCAGTCAGGGGGTCGGAATTCACCCCTCCACTTT,CASSLQSGGRNSPLHF